This TCR beta chain was identified during a study of blood T cell repertoires in COVID-19. Study background: The study drew acute and convalescent COVID-19 samples from the United States, Italy and Spain. Nucleic acid was either cDNA or gDNA, and it came from T cells, B-cell-depleted T cells, or PBMCs.

Under the authors' procedure: Quantification of nucleated cells was approximated via reference gene primer amplification. The data were produced by immunoSEQ multiplex PCR, yet TCRdb's version contains in-frame clones alone and is incomplete. V, J and clone size are those of that table, while D and trimming were read from the DNA. Of tens of thousands of clones listed, approximately 90% are singletons. V was trimmed by 3 bases and J by 3 bases, leaving 8 bases between them. Germline V lookup: CDR1 SQVTM, CDR2 ANQGSEA. The CDR3 has 12 amino acids. V gene TRBV29-1 combines with J gene TRBJ2-5, with D possibly being TRBD1 (5 bases). The sequenced sample consisted of peripheral blood. The sequence was obtained from a man aged 80 or over with acute or convalescent COVID-19. CDR3: CSVDRGEETQYF. CDR3 DNA sequence: TGCAGCGTTGATAGGGGCGAAGAGACCCAGTACTTC.